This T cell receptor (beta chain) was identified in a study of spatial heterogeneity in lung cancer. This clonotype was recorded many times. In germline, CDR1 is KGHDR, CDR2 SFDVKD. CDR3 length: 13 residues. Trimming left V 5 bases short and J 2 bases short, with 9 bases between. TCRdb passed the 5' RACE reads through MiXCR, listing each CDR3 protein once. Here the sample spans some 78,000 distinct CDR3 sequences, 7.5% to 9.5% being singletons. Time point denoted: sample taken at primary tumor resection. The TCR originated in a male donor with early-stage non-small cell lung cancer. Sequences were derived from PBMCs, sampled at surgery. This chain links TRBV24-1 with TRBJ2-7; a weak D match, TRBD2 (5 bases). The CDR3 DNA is TGTGCCACCAGTGGCGGGTTTACCTACGAGCAGTACTTC. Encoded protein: CATSGGFTYEQYF.